The sequence of this T cell receptor beta chain was determined in a study of T cell responses to AZD1222 COVID-19 vaccine. About the research overall: Second-dose groups at about 4 or about 12 weeks were pooled.

V was pared by 1 base and J by 4 bases, with 7 bases of the junction left unmatched. CDR3 size: 16 residues. Per germline, CDR1 SGHTA and CDR2 FQGTGA. Note on this clone: Its antigen is unknown.

Libraries were prepared by immunoSEQ multiplex PCR; TCRdb keeps only in-frame clonotypes and omits some of them. The sample has roughly 160,000 clones; 90% are singletons. Findings and caveats of the study: Seropositive status at baseline applied to only five to seven AZD1222 recipients. Most donors were white British and more were female, and clonal diversity was possibly underestimated.

The chain couples TRBV7-3 to TRBJ1-1; 9 nucleotides agree with TRBD1. This specimen consisted of peripheral blood, obtained on day 0 of AZD1222 vaccination. The receptor comes from an adult in good health. The CDR3 reads CASSLRSQGAGTEAFF. Here the CDR3 DNA reads TGTGCCAGCAGCTTAAGGTCACAGGGGGCTGGCACTGAAGCTTTCTTT.